These T cell receptor beta chains were read from a single sample in a study of cytotoxic CD8 clonotypes in ibrutinib-treated CLL. Profiling relied on immunoSEQ multiplex PCR, and the TCRdb table lists in-frame clones only, not all of them. Of under 200,000 clones in the sample, roughly four fifths were seen once. The sequencing here drew on PBMCs, taken after 12 months of ibrutinib treatment. The receptor set was obtained from a human donor with chronic lymphocytic leukemia. Each CDR3 is given with its conserved first and last residue. D genes are given only for firm matches. Some rows mark clone size as missing; the rest say once, few, many or name a class of expanded clone.

cdr3_length	d_call	v_call	clone_size	j_call	cdr3_nt	cdr3_aa
16	.	TRBV28	.	TRBJ2-1	TGTGCCACCCAAGGTGGCGATAAGAGCTCCTACAATGAGCAGTTCTTC	CATQGGDKSSYNEQFF
12	.	TRBV2	.	TRBJ1-5	TGTGCCAGCCAGGGGTTAGGTCAGCCCCAGCATTTT	CASQGLGQPQHF
15	.	TRBV6-4	once	TRBJ2-5	TGTGCCAGCAGTGACTCGGGGGGGACAGGAGAGACCCAGTACTTC	CASSDSGGTGETQYF
12	.	TRBV5-1	.	TRBJ2-7	TGCGCCAGCAGCTTGCGGGGAAGAGAGCAGTACTTC	CASSLRGREQYF
14	.	TRBV6-6	few	TRBJ2-2	TGTGCCAGCACAGGGGGGATGGGAACCGGGGAGCTGTTTTTT	CASTGGMGTGELFF
15	.	TRBV13	.	TRBJ2-3	TGTGCCAGCAGCTTACAGGGTCCCGGCACAGATACGCAGTATTTT	CASSLQGPGTDTQYF
20	TRBD2	TRBV12-5	.	TRBJ2-1	TGTGCTAGTGGTTTGGTGGCTGGGTTGGCTAGCGGGAGGGATTACAATGAGCAGTTCTTC	CASGLVAGLASGRDYNEQFF
19	.	TRBV7-6	.	TRBJ1-3	TGTGCCAGCAGCTTAGTAACAGTCCTCGGTGAAAGGTTTGGAAACACCATATATTTT	CASSLVTVLGERFGNTIYF
18	TRBD2	TRBV9	.	TRBJ2-5	TGTGCCAGCAGCTCCCGGGGTAGCGGGGGGGCATCAGGAGAGACCCAGTACTTC	CASSSRGSGGASGETQYF
15	TRBD2	TRBV5-1	.	TRBJ2-7	TGCGCCAGCAGCTCCCCGGCTAGCGGCTCCTACGAGCAGTACTTC	CASSSPASGSYEQYF
17	TRBD2	TRBV7-2	.	TRBJ2-6	TGTGCCAGCAGCTTAGTGCGGGGGGGCACTGGGGCCAACGTCCTGACTTTC	CASSLVRGGTGANVLTF